This TCR beta chain was profiled in a study of T cells in Graves' hyperthyroidism and ophthalmopathy. Whole-study context: Peripheral blood was secured at the point of initial diagnosis, before any treatment.

RNA transcripts served as the template for amplifying TCR beta CDR3 regions. Researchers ran a first-round RT-PCR on the TCR CDR3 using the HTBI primer set. TCRdb reanalysed the multiplex PCR reads using MiXCR and keeps one entry per CDR3 protein. The table lists 300,000 to 350,000 distinct CDR3 sequences, approximately 22% of them singletons. This clonotype has more than one count but fewer than ten. The CDR3 sequence is 16 residues long. Trimming at V came to 6 bases and at J to 4 bases, leaving 12 bases not matched to a gene. The study enrolled patients aged 18 to 65 with newly diagnosed hyperthyroidism of under 2 months' duration. The source of the PBMCs was roughly 10 ml of fresh peripheral blood.

Sequenced: blood. This chain links TRBV12-3 or TRBV12-4 with TRBJ2-3; 8 bases fit TRBD2. This sequence was found in a woman in her fifties or sixties with Graves' hyperthyroidism. CDR3 loop: CASRSGGPSWADTQYF. DNA for the CDR3: TGTGCCAGCAGGAGCGGGGGCCCATCCTGGGCAGATACGCAGTATTTT.